This section outlines one T cell receptor (beta chain) sequence together with its context. This sample was taken from a study of glioma-infiltrating T cells. V was clipped by 4 bases and J by 3 bases, with 11 bases between them. CDR1 is SGHRS, CDR2 YFSETQ, per germline. This CDR3 has 13 amino acids. The iRepertoire nested amplicon-rescue multiplex PCR amplified TCR alpha and beta CDR3s from RNA. TCRdb reanalysed the multiplex PCR reads using MiXCR and keeps one entry per CDR3 protein. The table has roughly 120,000 distinct CDR3 sequences, approximately 25% seen once. The chain combines TRBV5-1 with TRBJ2-7; D is uncertain. The sequence derives from a human donor with low-grade glioma or glioblastoma, undergoing nonglioma brain surgery, or in good health (not recorded which). Input material: glioma tissue, nonneoplastic brain tissue, or PBMCs (not recorded which). The CDR3 DNA sequence: TGCGCCAGCAGCCCGGAGATCGGCTACGAGCAGTACTTC. As protein: CASSPEIGYEQYF.